The 8 T cell receptor beta chains reported below all come from one sample, sequenced in a study of chemoradiotherapy in HPV16-positive cancers. Sequencing used immunoSEQ multiplex PCR; TCRdb keeps in-frame clones, though not all of them. The table has 25,000 to 30,000 clones, roughly 92% seen once; the top ten hold about a fifth. The sample consisted of blood, taken from a patient who underwent chemoradiotherapy. The receptor set was obtained from a human donor with HPV-associated anogenital cancer.

The V and J genes are TRBV30 and TRBJ1-1, with D possibly matching TRBD1 (5 bases). V was cut by 0 bases and J by 0 bases, with 8 bases left in between. Per the germline V gene, CDR1 is GTSNPN and CDR2 is SVGIG (reference sequence). The CDR3 has 14 residues. The CDR3 here is CAWSVGVMNTEAFF. Written as DNA, the CDR3 is TGTGCCTGGAGTGTAGGGGTAATGAACACTGAAGCTTTCTTT. The whole variable domain, remainder taken from reference TRBV30 and TRBJ1-1, is SQTIHQWPATLVQPVGSPLSLECTVEGTSNPNLYWYRQAAGRGLQLLFYSVGIGQISSEVPQNLSASRPQDRQFILSSKKLLLSDSGFYLCAWSVGVMNTEAFFGQGTRLTVV.

This chain joins TRBV27 and TRBJ2-7; D is unclear. CDR1 is MNHEY, CDR2 SMNVEV, per germline (reference sequence). There are 16 residues in the CDR3. The V end was cut by 0 bases, the J end by 2 bases, with 14 bases between. DNA for the CDR3: TGTGCCAGCAGTTTATCGGCCCGCTTCTCAACCTACGAGCAGTACTTC. This gives the protein CASSLSARFSTYEQYF.

The chain combines TRBV18 with TRBJ1-6; perhaps TRBD1 as D (6 bases). Germline CDR1 KGHSH, CDR2 LQKENI. V dropped 3 bases and J dropped 3 bases, with 12 bases sitting between them. The CDR3 is made up of 16 amino acids. The CDR3 DNA reads as TGTGCCAGCTCACCGACAGGAAGAAGCTATAATTCACCCCTCCACTTT. As protein: CASSPTGRSYNSPLHF.

This sequence joins TRBV6-5 and TRBJ2-6; D call uncertain. From germline, CDR1 is MNHEY and CDR2 SVGAGI. This CDR3 contains 16 residues. V lost 2 bases to trimming and J lost 3 bases, with 11 bases between them. The CDR3 nucleotides read TGTGCCAGCAGTTACAACGCCTTTAGTGGGGCCAACGTCCTGACTTTC. It encodes CASSYNAFSGANVLTF.

This chain connects TRBV5-1 to TRBJ2-2, with 8 bases that match TRBD1. CDR3 length: 14 amino acids. Trimming at V came to 4 bases and at J to 5 bases, leaving 4 bases not matched to a gene. Per germline, CDR1 SGHRS and CDR2 YFSETQ. CDR3 amino acids: CASSRDRGTGELFF. For the CDR3, the DNA is TGCGCCAGCAGCCGTGACAGGGGAACCGGGGAGCTGTTTTTT.

The V and J genes are TRBV11-2 and TRBJ2-5; TRBD1 matches at 7 bases. Trimming cost V 7 bases and J 1 base; bases outside gene matches: 6. Germline-derived CDR1 and CDR2 are SGHAT and FQNNGV. The CDR3 loop spans 14 amino acids. For the CDR3, the DNA is TGTGCCAGCACCGAAACAGGGGTCCAAGAGACCCAGTACTTC. Translation: CASTETGVQETQYF.

In its sample, this clone was seen a few times. This chain joins TRBV15 and TRBJ2-3, with D perhaps matching TRBD1 (6 bases). V lost 1 base and J lost 4, with 9 bases in between. The CDR3 runs to 14 residues. Germline V gene data show CDR1 as LNHNV and CDR2 as YYDKDF (reference sequence). The CDR3 DNA follows: TGTGCCACCAGCAGAGTGCCAGGGGCAGATACGCAGTATTTT. It yields the protein CATSRVPGADTQYF.

The gene calls are TRBV5-5 and TRBJ2-7; D ambiguous. The CDR3 covers 14 residues. CDR1 is SGHKS and CDR2 is YYEKEE in the germline V gene (reference sequence). The germline V and J ends were trimmed by 1 base and 1 base, with 9 bases remaining between them. CDR3 sequence (DNA): TGTGCCAGCAGCTTGCTTCAACAATCCTACGAGCAGTACTTC. As protein: CASSLLQQSYEQYF.